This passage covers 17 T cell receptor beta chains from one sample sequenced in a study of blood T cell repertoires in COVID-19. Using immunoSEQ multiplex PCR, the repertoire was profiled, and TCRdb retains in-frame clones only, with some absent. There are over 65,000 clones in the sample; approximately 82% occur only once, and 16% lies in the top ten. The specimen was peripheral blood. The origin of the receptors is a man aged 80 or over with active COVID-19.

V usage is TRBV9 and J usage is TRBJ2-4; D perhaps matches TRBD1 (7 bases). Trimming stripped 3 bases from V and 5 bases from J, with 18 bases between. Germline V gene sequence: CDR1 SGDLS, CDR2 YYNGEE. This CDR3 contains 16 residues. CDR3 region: CASSAGGTVGENIQYF. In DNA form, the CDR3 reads TGTGCCAGCAGCGCCGGAGGGACAGTGGGGGAAAACATTCAGTACTTC.

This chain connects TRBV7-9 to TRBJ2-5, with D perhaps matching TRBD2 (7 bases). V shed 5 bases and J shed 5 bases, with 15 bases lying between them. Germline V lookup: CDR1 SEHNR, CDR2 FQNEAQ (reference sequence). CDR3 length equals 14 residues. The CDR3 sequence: CASSPRGAGETQYF. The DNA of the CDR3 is TGTGCCAGCAGCCCTCGGGGGGCCGGGGAGACCCAGTACTTC.

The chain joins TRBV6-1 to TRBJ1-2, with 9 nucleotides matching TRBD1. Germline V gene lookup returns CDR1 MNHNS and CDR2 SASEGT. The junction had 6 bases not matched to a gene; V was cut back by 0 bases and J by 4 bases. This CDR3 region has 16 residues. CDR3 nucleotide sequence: TGTGCCAGCAGTGAAGCGGGACAGGGAGGGAGCTATGGCTACACCTTC. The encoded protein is CASSEAGQGGSYGYTF.

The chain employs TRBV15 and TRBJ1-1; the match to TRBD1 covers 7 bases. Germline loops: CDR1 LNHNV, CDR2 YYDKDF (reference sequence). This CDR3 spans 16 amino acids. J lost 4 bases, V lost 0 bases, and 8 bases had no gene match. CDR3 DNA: TGTGCCACCAGCAGAGATAGGACAGGACGGGGCACTGAAGCTTTCTTT. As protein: CATSRDRTGRGTEAFF.

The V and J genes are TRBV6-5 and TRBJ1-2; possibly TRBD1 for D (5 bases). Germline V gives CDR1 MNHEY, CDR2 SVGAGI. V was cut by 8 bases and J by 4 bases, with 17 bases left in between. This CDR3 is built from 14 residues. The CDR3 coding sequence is TGTGCCAGCCGAACGGGGGGTCCGCGCTATGGCTACACCTTC. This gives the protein CASRTGGPRYGYTF.

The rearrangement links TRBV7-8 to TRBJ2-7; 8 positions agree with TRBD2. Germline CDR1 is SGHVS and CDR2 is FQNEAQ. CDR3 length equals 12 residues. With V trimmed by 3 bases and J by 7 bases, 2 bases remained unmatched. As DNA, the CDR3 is TGTGCCAGCAGCTTTAGCGGGACGGAGCAGTACTTC. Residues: CASSFSGTEQYF.

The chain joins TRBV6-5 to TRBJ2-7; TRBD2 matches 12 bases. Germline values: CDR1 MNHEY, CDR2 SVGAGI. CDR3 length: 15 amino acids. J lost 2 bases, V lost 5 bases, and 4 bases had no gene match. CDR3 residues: CASSPGLAGTYEQYF. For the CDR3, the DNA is TGTGCCAGCAGTCCTGGACTAGCGGGAACCTACGAGCAGTACTTC.

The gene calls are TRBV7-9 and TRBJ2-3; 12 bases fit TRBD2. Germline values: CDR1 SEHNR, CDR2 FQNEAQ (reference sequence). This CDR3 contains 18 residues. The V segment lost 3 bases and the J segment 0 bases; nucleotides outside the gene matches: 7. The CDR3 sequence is CASSLSSGRAASTDTQYF. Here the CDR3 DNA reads TGTGCCAGCAGCTTGTCTAGCGGGAGGGCCGCAAGCACAGATACGCAGTATTTT. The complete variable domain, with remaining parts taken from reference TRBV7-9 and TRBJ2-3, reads DTGVSQNPRHKITKRGQNVTFRCDPISEHNRLYWYRQTLGQGPEFLTYFQNEAQLEKSRLLSDRFSAERPKGSFSTLEIQRTEQGDSAMYLCASSLSSGRAASTDTQYFGPGTRLTVL.

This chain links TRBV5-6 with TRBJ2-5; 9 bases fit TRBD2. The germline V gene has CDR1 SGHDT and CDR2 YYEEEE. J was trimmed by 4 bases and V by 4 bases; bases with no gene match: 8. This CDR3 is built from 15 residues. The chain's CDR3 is CASSRPLAGAETQYF. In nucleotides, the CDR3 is TGTGCCAGCAGCAGGCCCTTAGCGGGGGCAGAGACCCAGTACTTC.

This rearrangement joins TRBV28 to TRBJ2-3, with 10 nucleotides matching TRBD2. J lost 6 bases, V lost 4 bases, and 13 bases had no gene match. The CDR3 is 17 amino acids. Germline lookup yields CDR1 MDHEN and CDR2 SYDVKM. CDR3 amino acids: CASSSPLAGEVSDTQYF. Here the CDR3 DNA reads TGTGCCAGCAGTTCCCCGCTAGCGGGAGAAGTTTCGGATACGCAGTATTTT.

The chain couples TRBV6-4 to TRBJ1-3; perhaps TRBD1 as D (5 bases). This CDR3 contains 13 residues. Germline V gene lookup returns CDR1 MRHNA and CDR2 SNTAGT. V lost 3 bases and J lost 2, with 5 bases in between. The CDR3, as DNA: TGTGCCAGCAGTGAACAGGCTGGAAACACCATATATTTT. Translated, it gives CASSEQAGNTIYF.

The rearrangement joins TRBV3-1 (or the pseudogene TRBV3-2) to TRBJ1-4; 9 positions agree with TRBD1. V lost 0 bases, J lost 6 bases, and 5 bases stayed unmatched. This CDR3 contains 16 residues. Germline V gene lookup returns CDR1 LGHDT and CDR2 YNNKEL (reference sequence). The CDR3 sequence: CASSQEKGTGHEKLFF. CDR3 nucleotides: TGTGCCAGCAGCCAAGAGAAGGGGACAGGGCATGAAAAACTGTTTTTT.

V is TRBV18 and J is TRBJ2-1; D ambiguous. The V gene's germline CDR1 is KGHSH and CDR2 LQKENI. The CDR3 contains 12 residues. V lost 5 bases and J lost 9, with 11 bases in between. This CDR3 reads CASSVASGEQFF. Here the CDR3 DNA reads TGTGCCAGCTCAGTGGCCAGTGGTGAGCAGTTCTTC.

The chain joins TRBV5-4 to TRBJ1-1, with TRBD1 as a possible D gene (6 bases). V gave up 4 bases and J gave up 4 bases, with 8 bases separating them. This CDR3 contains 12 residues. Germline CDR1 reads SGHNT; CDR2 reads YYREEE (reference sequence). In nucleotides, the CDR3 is TGTGCCAGCAGCGTGGACAGCACTGAAGCTTTCTTT. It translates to CASSVDSTEAFF.

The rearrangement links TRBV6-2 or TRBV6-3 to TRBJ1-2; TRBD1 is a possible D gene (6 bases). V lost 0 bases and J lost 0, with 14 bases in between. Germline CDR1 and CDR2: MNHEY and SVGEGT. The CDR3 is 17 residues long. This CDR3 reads CASSYSGRGQANYGYTF. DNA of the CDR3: TGTGCCAGCAGTTACTCGGGACGGGGACAAGCTAACTATGGCTACACCTTC.

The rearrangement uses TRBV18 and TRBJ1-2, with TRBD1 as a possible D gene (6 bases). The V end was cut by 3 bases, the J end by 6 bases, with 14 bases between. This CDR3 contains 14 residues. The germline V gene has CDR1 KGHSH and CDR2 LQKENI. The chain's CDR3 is CASSPSDRNNGYTF. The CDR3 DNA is TGTGCCAGCTCACCCTCCGACAGGAACAATGGCTACACCTTC. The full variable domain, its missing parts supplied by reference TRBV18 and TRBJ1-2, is NAGVMQNPRHLVRRRGQEARLRCSPMKGHSHVYWYRQLPEEGLKFMVYLQKENIIDESGMPKERFSAEFPKEGPSILRIQQVVRGDSAAYFCASSPSDRNNGYTFGSGTRLTVV.

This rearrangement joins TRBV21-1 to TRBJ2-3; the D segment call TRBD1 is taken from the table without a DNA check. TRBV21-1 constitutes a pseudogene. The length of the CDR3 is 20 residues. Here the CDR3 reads CASSETGGGRAGASTDTQYF. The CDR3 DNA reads TGTGCCAGCAGCGAGACAGGGGGCGGAAGAGCGGGAGCCAGCACAGATACGCAGTATTTT.